A single sample gave rise to the 25 T cell receptor beta chains below, sequenced in a study of shared clonotypes between healthy human individuals. Only CD45RO-negative cells positively selected for CCR7 counted as naive CD8 cells, so terminally differentiated effector memory CD45RA+ cells were excluded. Clones were read by immunoSEQ multiplex PCR, and TCRdb kept only the in-frame ones, dropping some. The table lists approximately 810,000 clones, 85% to 95% of them singletons, with 24% in the top ten. The specimen sequenced was naive CD8+ T cells sorted from blood. All receptors come from a man under 40 in good health.

This clone was seen a single time. The chain joins TRBV5-1 to TRBJ2-1; 7 positions agree with TRBD1. Germline CDR1 SGHRS, CDR2 YFSETQ. With V trimmed by 3 bases and J by 10 bases, 4 bases remained unmatched. The CDR3 runs 12 residues. Written as DNA, the CDR3 is TGCGCCAGCAGCTCAGACAGGGTAGAGCAGTTCTTC. This encodes CASSSDRVEQFF.

The chain couples TRBV7-9 to TRBJ2-3; D might be TRBD2 (7 bases). The CDR3 contains 18 residues. Trimming left V 5 bases short and J 6 bases short, with 27 bases between. From germline, CDR1 is SEHNR and CDR2 FQNEAQ (reference sequence). CDR3 sequence (DNA): TGTGCCAGCAGCCTCCCCCCTGCCGCTAGCGGAGGGGGGGATACGCAGTATTTT. Encoded protein: CASSLPPAASGGGDTQYF.

The DNA of the CDR3 is TGTGCCTGGAGTGTCCCCCTTCTTAGTGAAGCTTTCTTT. Encoded protein: CAWSVPLLSEAFF. The chain combines TRBV30 with TRBJ1-1; no clear D gene. The V and J ends lost 0 bases and 7 bases respectively, with 12 bases between them. This CDR3 is 13 amino acids long. Germline lookup yields CDR1 GTSNPN and CDR2 SVGIG (reference sequence). The full variable domain, its missing parts supplied by reference TRBV30 and TRBJ1-1, is SQTIHQWPATLVQPVGSPLSLECTVEGTSNPNLYWYRQAAGRGLQLLFYSVGIGQISSEVPQNLSASRPQDRQFILSSKKLLLSDSGFYLCAWSVPLLSEAFFGQGTRLTVV.

This clone was recorded only once. V is TRBV4-1 and J is TRBJ2-5; no firm D call. The V end lost 4 bases, the J end lost 5 bases, and 17 bases lay between the germline ends. This CDR3 is 15 amino acids long. Germline CDR1 MGHRA, CDR2 YSYEKL. Here the CDR3 reads CASSPTSGSSETQYF. The DNA for the CDR3 is TGCGCCAGCAGCCCCACGTCCGGGTCTTCGGAGACCCAGTACTTC.

This chain joins TRBV27 and TRBJ1-2, with 10 bases identical to TRBD1. Trimming took 10 bases from V and 8 from J; bases not matched to a gene: 7. The CDR3 runs to 12 residues. Germline V gene data show CDR1 as MNHEY and CDR2 as SMNVEV (reference sequence). The CDR3, as DNA: TGTGCCACCATTGGACAGGGGGGCGGCTACACCTTC. This sequence encodes CATIGQGGGYTF.

This sequence joins TRBV4-3 and TRBJ2-1, with 7 bases lining up with TRBD2. Trimming at V came to 0 bases and at J to 5 bases, leaving 7 bases not matched to a gene. This CDR3 is 16 amino acids long. Germline lookup yields CDR1 LGHNA and CDR2 YSLEER. The CDR3 is CASSQDSVGGNNEQFF. Written as DNA, the CDR3 is TGCGCCAGCAGCCAAGATTCGGTGGGAGGGAACAATGAGCAGTTCTTC.

The rearrangement links TRBV9 to TRBJ2-5; D remains unclear. The CDR3 runs to 17 residues. The V end lost 0 bases, the J end lost 1 base, and 16 bases lay between the germline ends. The germline gives CDR1 SGDLS, CDR2 YYNGEE. CDR3 nucleotides: TGTGCCAGCAGCGTAGACACTAATCGGTATTCCCAAGAGACCCAGTACTTC. This gives the protein CASSVDTNRYSQETQYF. Full variable domain (rest looked up from reference TRBV9 and TRBJ2-5): DSGVTQTPKHLITATGQRVTLRCSPRSGDLSVYWYQQSLDQGLQFLIQYYNGEERAKGNILERFSAQQFPDLHSELNLSSLELGDSALYFCASSVDTNRYSQETQYFGPGTRLLVL.

The V call is TRBV5-1, the J call TRBJ2-3, with 13 bases that match TRBD2. Germline V gene lookup returns CDR1 SGHRS and CDR2 YFSETQ. There are 16 residues in the CDR3. Unmatched junction bases numbered 2, after V lost 3 bases and J lost 1 base. The CDR3 loop reads CASSSGTSGGTDTQYF. The CDR3 nucleotides are TGCGCCAGCAGCTCCGGGACTAGCGGGGGCACAGATACGCAGTATTTT. Full variable domain (missing parts from reference TRBV5-1 and TRBJ2-3): KAGVTQTPRYLIKTRGQQVTLSCSPISGHRSVSWYQQTPGQGLQFLFEYFSETQRNKGNFPGRFSGRQFSNSRSEMNVSTLELGDSALYLCASSSGTSGGTDTQYFGPGTRLTVL.

The V call is TRBV5-6, the J call TRBJ1-2; D is unresolved. The CDR3 is made up of 13 amino acids. Germline V gene data show CDR1 as SGHDT and CDR2 as YYEEEE. V was clipped by 0 bases and J by 8 bases, with 11 bases between them. The CDR3 loop reads CASSLAGLRGYTF. The CDR3 bases are TGTGCCAGCAGCTTGGCAGGACTGAGGGGCTACACCTTC. The full variable domain, rest sourced from reference TRBV5-6 and TRBJ1-2, is DAGVTQSPTHLIKTRGQQVTLRCSPKSGHDTVSWYQQALGQGPQFIFQYYEEEERQRGNFPDRFSGHQFPNYSSELNVNALLLGDSALYLCASSLAGLRGYTFGSGTRLTVV.

The chain is built from TRBV9 and TRBJ2-1; 10 positions agree with TRBD2. J gave up 6 bases and V 0 bases, and 9 bases lay outside the gene matches. CDR1 SGDLS and CDR2 YYNGEE come from the germline V gene. The CDR3 spans 17 residues. This chain's CDR3 is CASSVDLASGSVNEQFF. CDR3 in DNA: TGTGCCAGCAGCGTAGATCTAGCTAGCGGGAGCGTCAATGAGCAGTTCTTC.

CDR3 DNA: TGTGCCAGCAGCTCGCCCTCTAGAGCGGGAGCGCCTGGTGAGCAGTTCTTC. This translates into CASSSPSRAGAPGEQFF. The V and J genes are TRBV5-6 and TRBJ2-1, with 8 bases identical to TRBD2. The V gene end was trimmed by 3 bases and the J gene end by 9 bases; junction bases not matched to a gene: 17. Germline values: CDR1 SGHDT, CDR2 YYEEEE. The CDR3 spans 17 residues.

Concerning this clone itself: Other nucleotide sequences from this sample produce the same CDR3. The chain is built from TRBV7-9 and TRBJ2-2; 9 bases are shared with TRBD1. The germline gives CDR1 SEHNR, CDR2 FQNEAQ (reference sequence). The CDR3 spans 15 residues. J lost 4 bases, V lost 4 bases, and 4 bases had no gene match. The CDR3 coding sequence is TGTGCCAGCAGCTCCGGGACAGGGAGCACCGGGGAGCTGTTTTTT. Its protein product is CASSSGTGSTGELFF. The entire variable domain, with the rest obtained from reference TRBV7-9 and TRBJ2-2, is as follows: DTGVSQNPRHKITKRGQNVTFRCDPISEHNRLYWYRQTLGQGPEFLTYFQNEAQLEKSRLLSDRFSAERPKGSFSTLEIQRTEQGDSAMYLCASSSGTGSTGELFFGEGSRLTVL.

In its sample, this clone was seen a few times. This chain connects TRBV19 to TRBJ1-1; tentative D call: TRBD1 (6 bases). The V end was cut by 9 bases, the J end by 8 bases, with 13 bases between. This CDR3 region has 11 residues. From germline, CDR1 is LNHDA and CDR2 SQIVND (reference sequence). The CDR3 sequence: CARTEQGEAFF. For the CDR3, the DNA is TGTGCCAGAACAGAACAGGGAGAAGCTTTCTTT. The full variable domain, in which reference TRBV19 and TRBJ1-1 provide the parts outside the CDR3, is DGGITQSPKYLFRKEGQNVTLSCEQNLNHDAMYWYRQDPGQGLRLIYYSQIVNDFQKGDIAEGYSVSREKKESFPLTVTSAQKNPTAFYLCARTEQGEAFFGQGTRLTVV.

This sequence joins TRBV6-1 and TRBJ1-1, with unresolved D. Germline V gene sequence: CDR1 MNHNS, CDR2 SASEGT. The CDR3 loop spans 13 amino acids. V shed 4 bases and J shed 5 bases, with 11 bases lying between them. The DNA for the CDR3 is TGTGCCAGCAGTGTTGACTTAGGGACTGAAGCTTTCTTT. Its protein product is CASSVDLGTEAFF.

The V gene is TRBV16, the J gene TRBJ1-2; D call uncertain. This CDR3 is built from 15 residues. Deletions cut 0 bases from V and 5 bases from J, with 13 bases between. The germline V gene has CDR1 KGHSY and CDR2 FQNENV. The CDR3 loop reads CASSQSLFGEYGYTF. As DNA, the CDR3 is TGTGCCAGCAGCCAATCCTTGTTCGGGGAATATGGCTACACCTTC. Based on the CDR3 plus reference TRBV16 and TRBJ1-2, the full variable domain is GEEVAQTPKHLVRGEGQKAKLYCAPIKGHSYVFWYQQVLKNEFKFLISFQNENVFDETGMPKERFSAKCLPNSPCSLEIQATKLEDSAVYFCASSQSLFGEYGYTFGSGTRLTVV.

The V and J genes are TRBV11-2 and TRBJ2-1; 12 bases fit TRBD2. The CDR3 is 16 amino acids. V shed 5 bases, J shed 10 bases, and the junction held 12 bases outside the gene matches. In germline, CDR1 is SGHAT, CDR2 FQNNGV. The CDR3 sequence: CASSIDGLAGSLEQFF. Here the CDR3 DNA reads TGTGCCAGCAGCATCGATGGACTAGCGGGATCGCTGGAGCAGTTCTTC. The variable domain in full, with the rest retrieved from reference TRBV11-2 and TRBJ2-1, is EAGVAQSPRYKIIEKRQSVAFWCNPISGHATLYWYQQILGQGPKLLIQFQNNGVVDDSQLPKDRFSAERLKGVDSTLKIQPAKLEDSAVYLCASSIDGLAGSLEQFFGPGTRLTVL.

This clone was observed a single time. The chain combines TRBV5-1 with TRBJ2-3, with TRBD1 identical over 8 bases. CDR1 is SGHRS, CDR2 YFSETQ, per germline. The CDR3 extends over 16 amino acids. V lost 3 bases, J lost 3 bases, and 9 bases stayed unmatched. This CDR3 reads CASSSDRGRVTDTQYF. The CDR3 DNA reads as TGCGCCAGCAGCTCCGACAGGGGCCGCGTTACAGATACGCAGTATTTT. Combining the CDR3 with reference TRBV5-1 and TRBJ2-3 gives the whole variable domain KAGVTQTPRYLIKTRGQQVTLSCSPISGHRSVSWYQQTPGQGLQFLFEYFSETQRNKGNFPGRFSGRQFSNSRSEMNVSTLELGDSALYLCASSSDRGRVTDTQYFGPGTRLTVL.

The rearrangement joins TRBV19 to TRBJ2-7; 7 bases are a match to TRBD2. The CDR3 consists of 15 residues. Germline values: CDR1 LNHDA, CDR2 SQIVND (reference sequence). V shed 3 bases and J 2 bases; nucleotides not matched to a gene: 7. The CDR3 sequence: CASSIGSSGTYEQYF. CDR3 coding DNA: TGTGCCAGTAGTATTGGGTCTAGCGGAACCTACGAGCAGTACTTC.

The chain combines TRBV7-9 with TRBJ1-4; D call uncertain. The V gene's germline CDR1 is SEHNR and CDR2 FQNEAQ (reference sequence). V lost 2 bases to trimming and J lost 7 bases, with 5 bases between them. The CDR3 has 12 residues. The CDR3 reads CASSLLSEKLFF. CDR3 DNA: TGTGCCAGCAGCTTATTGTCTGAAAAACTGTTTTTT.

This clone was picked up one time. The chain uses TRBV28 and TRBJ2-1; 12 positions match TRBD1. V was pared by 2 bases and J by 6 bases, with 2 bases of the junction left unmatched. Germline-derived CDR1 and CDR2 are MDHEN and SYDVKM. The CDR3 spans 15 residues. In DNA, the CDR3 is TGTGCCAGCAGTTTACGGGACAGGGGGCCCAATGAGCAGTTCTTC. Translation gives CASSLRDRGPNEQFF.

This CDR3 is CASSYRFQGLYTIYF. CDR3 coding DNA: TGTGCCAGCAGTTACCGGTTCCAGGGTTTGTACACCATATATTTT. The chain couples TRBV6-5 to TRBJ1-3, with TRBD1 as a possible D gene (5 bases). Per the germline V gene, CDR1 is MNHEY and CDR2 is SVGAGI. This CDR3 region has 15 residues. The V end lost 2 bases, the J end lost 8 bases, and 16 bases lay between the germline ends.

This sequence joins TRBV13 and TRBJ1-1, with no clear D. Per germline, CDR1 PRHDT and CDR2 FYEKMQ (reference sequence). This CDR3 region has 15 residues. Deletions cut 0 bases from V and 2 bases from J, with 10 bases between. CDR3 region: CASSLGPGFNTEAFF. In nucleotides, the CDR3 is TGTGCCAGCAGCTTAGGTCCAGGCTTTAACACTGAAGCTTTCTTT. Looking up the rest from reference TRBV13 and TRBJ1-1 gives the full variable domain: AAGVIQSPRHLIKEKRETATLKCYPIPRHDTVYWYQQGPGQDPQFLISFYEKMQSDKGSIPDRFSAQQFSDYHSELNMSSLELGDSALYFCASSLGPGFNTEAFFGQGTRLTVV.

The rearrangement uses TRBV6-5 and TRBJ2-7; D is possibly TRBD1 (5 bases). V was shortened by 6 bases and J by 3 bases, with 15 bases between the two germline ends. Germline V CDR1 and CDR2: MNHEY, SVGAGI. The CDR3 is 14 amino acids. CDR3 sequence: CASRPLTARYEQYF. CDR3 sequence (DNA): TGTGCCAGCAGGCCCTTGACAGCCCGCTACGAGCAGTACTTC.

The chain has TRBV19 and TRBJ2-1, with D perhaps TRBD2 (6 bases). The CDR3 has 16 residues. Trimming stripped 2 bases from V and 5 bases from J, with 16 bases between. The germline CDR1 and CDR2 sequences are LNHDA and SQIVND (reference sequence). CDR3 bases: TGTGCCAGTAGTATACGGGGGTTTGCGGATGACAATGAGCAGTTCTTC. It is translated as CASSIRGFADDNEQFF.

This clone appeared a few times. This chain joins TRBV19 and TRBJ1-2; D is ambiguous. Germline V gene data show CDR1 as LNHDA and CDR2 as SQIVND (reference sequence). V dropped 5 bases and J dropped 6 bases, with 13 bases sitting between them. This CDR3 is built from 13 residues. CDR3 region: CASSRLVTDGYTF. The CDR3 region has the DNA TGTGCCAGTAGTCGGTTGGTAACTGATGGCTACACCTTC.